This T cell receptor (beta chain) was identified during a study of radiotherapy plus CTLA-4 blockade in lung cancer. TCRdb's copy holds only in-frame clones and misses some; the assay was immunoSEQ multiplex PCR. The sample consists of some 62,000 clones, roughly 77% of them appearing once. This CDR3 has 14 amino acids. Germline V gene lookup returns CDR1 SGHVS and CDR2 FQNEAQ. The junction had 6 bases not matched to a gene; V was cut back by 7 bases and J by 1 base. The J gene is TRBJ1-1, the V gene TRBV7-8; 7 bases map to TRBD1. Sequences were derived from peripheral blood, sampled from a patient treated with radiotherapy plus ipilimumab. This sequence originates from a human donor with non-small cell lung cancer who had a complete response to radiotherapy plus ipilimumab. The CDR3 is CASNHRGGNTEAFF. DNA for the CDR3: TGTGCCAGCAACCACAGGGGAGGGAACACTGAAGCTTTCTTT.